This T cell receptor (beta chain) originates from a study of human T cells and chemical hapten exposure. This clonotype was recorded at least ten times. The study used a library that attached unique molecular identifiers to individual cDNA molecules. Per the authors' pipeline: Approximately 100,000 TCRs per sample was the median, with a range of roughly 23,224 to 750,000. TCRdb processed the RACE reads anew with MiXCR; each CDR3 protein has one entry. These V and J calls rely on TCRdb rather than the paper's analysis. This table holds 30,000 or so distinct CDR3 sequences, over 7% found once. The CDR3 is 15 amino acids. Losses at the gene ends were 0 bases for V and 2 bases for J; bases not matched to a gene: 3. The germline CDR1 and CDR2 sequences are SGHTA and FQGNSA. This sample's time point: healthy volunteer bleed at 2 weeks. Unseparated into fractions, whole blood served as the source from which total RNA was extracted.

V usage is TRBV7-2 and J usage is TRBJ1-2, with TRBD1 identical over 7 bases. Input material: whole blood. The receptor was isolated from a human donor in good health. Some clones in this sample may be carry-over from other donors' samples. For the CDR3, the DNA is TGTGCCAGCAGCTTAGCCCCGACAGGGAACTATGGCTACACCTTC. The encoded protein is CASSLAPTGNYGYTF.